These 15 T cell receptor beta chains originate from one sample sequenced in a study of cytomegalovirus exposure and HLA in healthy donors. Primers: 60 Vbeta forward and 13 Jbeta reverse. Clones were read by immunoSEQ multiplex PCR, and TCRdb kept only the in-frame ones, dropping some. This table has about 100,000 clones, about four fifths appearing once. Sequenced material: PBMCs. The receptor set was obtained from a woman between 35 and 50 years old in good health and CMV-seronegative.

The V call is TRBV19, the J call TRBJ2-7, with 9 positions matching TRBD2. In germline, CDR1 is LNHDA, CDR2 SQIVND (reference sequence). CDR3 length: 14 amino acids. The V gene end was trimmed by 3 bases and the J gene end by 7 bases; junction bases not matched to a gene: 7. The CDR3 bases are TGTGCCAGTAGTATGTTCGCGGGGGGGAATGAGCAGTACTTC. This sequence encodes CASSMFAGGNEQYF. The full variable domain, with the rest looked up from reference TRBV19 and TRBJ2-7, is DGGITQSPKYLFRKEGQNVTLSCEQNLNHDAMYWYRQDPGQGLRLIYYSQIVNDFQKGDIAEGYSVSREKKESFPLTVTSAQKNPTAFYLCASSMFAGGNEQYFGPGTRLTVT.

The genes are TRBV6-4 and TRBJ2-1; 7 positions match TRBD2. After removal of 3 bases from V and 3 bases from J, the junction contained 2 bases not matched to a gene. Germline V lookup: CDR1 MRHNA, CDR2 SNTAGT. The CDR3 totals 14 residues. The CDR3 nucleotides read TGTGCCAGCAGTGAAACGGGAGGCTACAATGAGCAGTTCTTC. This codes for CASSETGGYNEQFF.

The chain's CDR3 is CASRIVPMDRAYEQYF. The CDR3 DNA is TGCGCCAGCAGGATTGTCCCCATGGACAGGGCCTACGAGCAGTACTTC. The chain carries TRBV5-1 and TRBJ2-7; 8 bases match TRBD1. CDR1 is SGHRS and CDR2 is YFSETQ in the germline V gene. The CDR3 contains 16 residues. V lost 5 bases and J lost 2; bases outside the gene matches: 12.

The rearrangement uses TRBV19 and TRBJ1-6, with 7 bases lining up with TRBD1. Unmatched junction bases numbered 12, after V lost 3 bases and J lost 7 bases. This CDR3 is built from 17 residues. Germline loops: CDR1 LNHDA, CDR2 SQIVND (reference sequence). Here the CDR3 reads CASSMTPTGVGNSPLHF. The CDR3 nucleotides read TGTGCCAGTAGTATGACACCTACAGGGGTGGGAAATTCACCCCTCCACTTT. Combining the CDR3 with reference TRBV19 and TRBJ1-6 gives the whole variable domain DGGITQSPKYLFRKEGQNVTLSCEQNLNHDAMYWYRQDPGQGLRLIYYSQIVNDFQKGDIAEGYSVSREKKESFPLTVTSAQKNPTAFYLCASSMTPTGVGNSPLHFGNGTRLTVT.

This clone was detected only a few times. The same CDR3 arises from other DNA sequences in this sample as well. The chain links TRBV28 to TRBJ1-2, with TRBD1 as a possible D gene (5 bases). V lost 5 bases and J 4 bases, leaving 17 bases between the germline ends. CDR1 and CDR2 (germline): MDHEN, SYDVKM. The CDR3 runs to 15 residues. The CDR3 sequence: CASSTVDRSVYGYTF. DNA for the CDR3: TGTGCCAGCAGTACAGTAGACAGATCCGTCTATGGCTACACCTTC.

This chain joins TRBV14 and TRBJ2-3, with 8 bases matching TRBD1. Looked up from germline, CDR1 is SGHDN and CDR2 is FVKESK. The CDR3 loop spans 15 amino acids. V shed 6 bases, J shed 1 base, and the junction held 6 bases outside the gene matches. The CDR3 here is CASRRTGSGTDTQYF. The DNA for the CDR3 is TGTGCCAGCAGGCGGACAGGGTCGGGCACAGATACGCAGTATTTT.

CDR3 loop: CASSLHRDRGYNEQFF. CDR3 sequence (DNA): TGCGCCAGCAGCTTACACCGGGACAGGGGCTACAATGAGCAGTTCTTC. The rearrangement uses TRBV5-1 and TRBJ2-1, with TRBD1 identical over 10 bases. Germline lookup yields CDR1 SGHRS and CDR2 YFSETQ. Trimming took 2 bases from V and 3 from J; bases not matched to a gene: 5. The CDR3 is made up of 16 amino acids.

The chain links TRBV5-1 to TRBJ1-1; D is uncertain. Germline values: CDR1 SGHRS, CDR2 YFSETQ. V shed 2 bases and J shed 1 base, with 6 bases lying between them. The CDR3 runs 13 residues. For the CDR3, the DNA is TGCGCCAGCAGCTTCACACAGAACACTGAAGCTTTCTTT. Translating it yields CASSFTQNTEAFF.

The chain recombines TRBV7-9 with TRBJ1-6; D is uncertain. Deletions cut 5 bases from V and 15 bases from J, with 20 bases between. The CDR3 runs 14 residues. In germline, CDR1 is SEHNR, CDR2 FQNEAQ (reference sequence). CDR3 in DNA: TGTGCCAGCAGCGAGGCACCTCCGGATTCATTCCTCCACTTT. Translation gives CASSEAPPDSFLHF.

This clone was detected only a few times. The chain has TRBV19 and TRBJ2-3; 7 bases are shared with TRBD2. The CDR3 has 15 residues. The germline CDR1 and CDR2 sequences are LNHDA and SQIVND (reference sequence). The trim removed 3 bases at V and 2 bases at J, leaving 5 bases unmatched. Here the CDR3 DNA reads TGTGCCAGTAGTATTGGGGACTACAACACAGATACGCAGTATTTT. As protein: CASSIGDYNTDTQYF.

This chain joins TRBV9 and TRBJ2-5; 9 nucleotides match TRBD2. Judging by the DNA end, TRBJ2-7 fits better; the J call may be wrong. CDR3 size: 14 residues. CDR1 and CDR2 (germline): SGDLS, YYNGEE. CDR3 sequence: CASSPGGRVYEQYF. The CDR3 DNA reads as TGTGCCAGCAGCCCCGGCGGGAGGGTCTACGAGCAGTACTTC.

V and J are TRBV7-3 and TRBJ2-7, with D possibly matching TRBD2 (7 bases). Germline V CDR1 and CDR2: SGHTA, FQGTGA. The V gene lost 4 bases and the J gene lost 12 bases, with 19 bases spanning the gap. CDR3 length equals 13 residues. CDR3 bases: TGTGCCAGCAGCTGGACAGCGGGGCAAACGGTGTACTTC. Its protein is CASSWTAGQTVYF.

This chain links TRBV5-5 with TRBJ2-5, with TRBD2 matching over 9 bases. The assigned J gene may be wrong: the sequence end matches TRBJ2-7 better. Per germline, CDR1 SGHKS and CDR2 YYEKEE (reference sequence). This CDR3 is 13 amino acids long. The CDR3: CASSGLASYEQYF. The CDR3 DNA reads TGTGCCAGCAGTGGACTAGCGTCCTACGAGCAGTACTTC.

This chain connects TRBV27 to TRBJ1-2, with TRBD1 matching over 11 bases. Germline CDR1 and CDR2: MNHEY and SMNVEV (reference sequence). CDR3 length equals 14 residues. Unmatched junction bases numbered 4, after V lost 2 bases and J lost 8 bases. In nucleotides, the CDR3 is TGTGCCAGCAGTTTACTGGGACAGGGGGAGGGCTACACCTTC. It is translated as CASSLLGQGEGYTF.

The rearrangement joins TRBV28 to TRBJ1-1; 7 nucleotides agree with TRBD1. CDR1 is MDHEN and CDR2 is SYDVKM in the germline V gene. J was trimmed by 4 bases and V by 6 bases; bases with no gene match: 8. This CDR3 has 14 amino acids. The CDR3 spells CASRLTGVGTEAFF. CDR3 in DNA: TGTGCCAGCAGGCTAACAGGGGTCGGCACTGAAGCTTTCTTT.